The 4 T cell receptor beta chains reported below all come from one sample, sequenced in a study of T-cell memory formation after mild COVID-19. TCRdb analysed the 5' RACE reads with MiXCR anew, one entry per CDR3 protein. The table shows 350,000 or so distinct CDR3 sequences, with approximately 13% occurring only once. The sample consisted of PBMCs or a T cell subset sorted from them (not recorded which). The receptor set was obtained from a young man who had mild COVID-19 (a few samples of this study predate the infection). Cell type and time point are not known.

The V call is TRBV28, the J call TRBJ2-3; 8 nucleotides align to TRBD2. The ends lost 1 base at V and 4 bases at J; junction bases unmatched: 10. The CDR3 extends over 17 amino acids. The germline gives CDR1 MDHEN, CDR2 SYDVKM. The CDR3 coding sequence is TGTGCCAGCAGTTTATACGGAGAGCGGGGGTTGGCAGATACGCAGTATTTT. Amino acids: CASSLYGERGLADTQYF.

The sample holds a few counts of this clonotype. This chain connects TRBV6-1 to TRBJ1-5; D ambiguous. The V gene lost 0 bases and the J gene lost 6 bases, with 9 bases spanning the gap. CDR3 length equals 14 residues. The germline V gene encodes CDR1 MNHNS and CDR2 SASEGT. CDR3 DNA: TGTGCCAGCAGTGAAGCAGGGTCAGGTCAGCCCCAGCATTTT. Translating it yields CASSEAGSGQPQHF.

The V and J genes are TRBV4-2 and TRBJ1-5, with TRBD1 as a possible D gene (5 bases). Looked up from germline, CDR1 is LGHNA and CDR2 is YNFKEQ. Trimming took 4 bases from V and 7 from J, leaving 14 bases between them. The length of the CDR3 is 14 residues. The CDR3 loop reads CASSLYHRPQPQHF. The CDR3 bases are TGTGCCAGCAGCCTTTACCACAGGCCCCAGCCCCAGCATTTT.

Ten or more counts support this clonotype. The chain carries TRBV29-1 and TRBJ1-1; TRBD1 aligns across 7 bases. The trim removed 3 bases at V and 5 bases at J, leaving 6 bases unmatched. The CDR3 runs to 13 residues. Per germline, CDR1 SQVTM and CDR2 ANQGSEA. The CDR3 loop is CSVEEGARTEAFF. Written as DNA, the CDR3 is TGCAGCGTTGAGGAGGGGGCGCGGACTGAAGCTTTCTTT. Full variable domain (rest looked up from reference TRBV29-1 and TRBJ1-1): SAVISQKPSRDICQRGTSLTIQCQVDSQVTMMFWYRQQPGQSLTLIATANQGSEATYESGFVIDKFPISRPNLTFSTLTVSNMSPEDSSIYLCSVEEGARTEAFFGQGTRLTVV.